The rows below give T cell receptor beta chains drawn from one sample of a study of prognosis after radiotherapy for stage I lung cancer. TCRdb redid the calling of the multiplex PCR reads with MiXCR, one entry per CDR3 protein. The sample includes some 15,000 distinct CDR3 sequences, 29% of them seen just once. The specimen comprised PBMCs, sampled before or after stereotactic body radiation therapy (not recorded which). The source is a donor at least 50 years old with non-small cell lung cancer. CDR3s include the opening cysteine and the closing phenylalanine or tryptophan. Fields, in order: clone size, J gene, V gene, D gene, CDR3 protein, CDR3 DNA. D genes are given only for firm matches. Some rows mark clone size as missing; the rest say once, few, many or name a class of expanded clone.

abundance: many; j_gene: TRBJ2-7; v_gene: TRBV19; d_gene: -; CDR3aa: CASSIDSSGEQYF; CDR3nt: TGTGCCAGTAGTATCGACTCTTCTGGGGAGCAGTACTTC
abundance: -; j_gene: TRBJ2-1; v_gene: TRBV5-1; d_gene: TRBD2; CDR3aa: CASSLDPRGSSGRAFIQFF; CDR3nt: TGCGCCAGCAGCTTGGACCCCCGGGGCTCGAGCGGGAGGGCCTTTATTCAGTTCTTC
abundance: many; j_gene: TRBJ2-1; v_gene: TRBV28; d_gene: -; CDR3aa: CASSLGETRFYNEQFF; CDR3nt: TGTGCCAGCAGTTTAGGCGAGACTAGATTCTACAATGAGCAGTTCTTC
abundance: many; j_gene: TRBJ2-3; v_gene: TRBV7-9; d_gene: -; CDR3aa: CASSLAGPTDTQYF; CDR3nt: TGTGCCAGCAGCTTAGCAGGTCCCACAGATACGCAGTATTTT
abundance: many; j_gene: TRBJ1-1; v_gene: TRBV9; d_gene: -; CDR3aa: CASSARLDLNTEAFF; CDR3nt: TGTGCCAGCAGCGCCAGGCTGGACTTGAACACTGAAGCTTTCTTT
abundance: many; j_gene: TRBJ1-3; v_gene: TRBV18; d_gene: -; CDR3aa: CASSPLTGRTGNTIYF; CDR3nt: TGTGCCAGCTCACCACTTACAGGGAGGACTGGAAACACCATATATTTT
abundance: -; j_gene: TRBJ2-5; v_gene: TRBV10-3; d_gene: -; CDR3aa: CAISELTLQETHYF; CDR3nt: TGTGCCATCAGTGAGCTGACACTCCAAGAGACCCATTACTTC
abundance: medium-sized; j_gene: TRBJ1-3; v_gene: TRBV28; d_gene: -; CDR3aa: CASSFTIGSGNTIYF; CDR3nt: TGTGCCAGCAGTTTTACGATTGGCTCTGGAAACACCATATATTTT
abundance: -; j_gene: TRBJ2-5; v_gene: TRBV20-1; d_gene: TRBD1; CDR3aa: CSARPTDRAQETQYF; CDR3nt: TGCAGTGCTAGACCAACCGACAGGGCCCAAGAGACCCAGTACTTC
abundance: many; j_gene: TRBJ2-1; v_gene: TRBV2; d_gene: -; CDR3aa: CATQGLISYNEQFF; CDR3nt: TGTGCCACGCAGGGGTTAATCTCCTACAATGAGCAGTTCTTC
abundance: many; j_gene: TRBJ2-5; v_gene: TRBV7-2; d_gene: TRBD2; CDR3aa: CASSLDAAGGIDVTQYF; CDR3nt: TGTGCCAGCAGCTTAGATGCAGCGGGAGGCATAGATGTGACCCAGTACTTC
abundance: medium-sized; j_gene: TRBJ2-7; v_gene: TRBV12-3/TRBV12-4; d_gene: TRBD1; CDR3aa: CASSLSGGVWDEQYF; CDR3nt: TGTGCCAGCAGTTTGTCAGGGGGCGTATGGGACGAGCAGTACTTC
abundance: large; j_gene: TRBJ1-1; v_gene: TRBV5-1; d_gene: -; CDR3aa: CASSLGAWDTEAFF; CDR3nt: TGTGCCAGCAGCCTGGGGGCGTGGGACACTGAAGCTTTCTTT
abundance: many; j_gene: TRBJ2-1; v_gene: TRBV20-1; d_gene: TRBD2; CDR3aa: CSARRLAGASYNEQFF; CDR3nt: TGCAGTGCTAGAAGACTAGCGGGAGCCTCCTACAATGAGCAGTTCTTC
abundance: many; j_gene: TRBJ1-3; v_gene: TRBV4-3; d_gene: -; CDR3aa: CASSQGWDSGNTIYF; CDR3nt: TGCGCCAGCAGCCAAGGATGGGACTCTGGAAACACCATATATTTT
abundance: many; j_gene: TRBJ1-2; v_gene: TRBV6-2/TRBV6-3; d_gene: -; CDR3aa: CASSYADGFYGYTF; CDR3nt: TGTGCCAGCAGTTACGCCGACGGGTTCTATGGCTACACCTTC
abundance: many; j_gene: TRBJ2-1; v_gene: TRBV7-3; d_gene: TRBD1; CDR3aa: CASSPTGGSYNEQFF; CDR3nt: TGTGCCAGCAGCCCGACAGGGGGCTCCTACAATGAGCAGTTCTTC
abundance: many; j_gene: TRBJ2-1; v_gene: TRBV6-2/TRBV6-3; d_gene: -; CDR3aa: CASSYDSHNEQFF; CDR3nt: TGTGCCAGCAGTTACGACTCGCACAATGAGCAGTTCTTC
abundance: once; j_gene: TRBJ2-7; v_gene: TRBV7-2; d_gene: -; CDR3aa: CASSHGTYEQYF; CDR3nt: TGTGCCAGCAGCCATGGCACCTACGAGCAGTACTTC
abundance: many; j_gene: TRBJ2-7; v_gene: TRBV5-4; d_gene: TRBD1; CDR3aa: CASSLKGQGTYEQYF; CDR3nt: TGTGCCAGCAGCTTGAAGGGACAGGGTACCTACGAGCAGTACTTC
abundance: once; j_gene: TRBJ2-1; v_gene: TRBV24-1; d_gene: TRBD2; CDR3aa: CATRGGGRSAYQFF; CDR3nt: TGTGCCACCAGGGGTGGCGGGAGATCAGCTTATCAGTTCTTC
abundance: many; j_gene: TRBJ2-7; v_gene: TRBV7-2; d_gene: TRBD1; CDR3aa: CASSLGGQTSYEQYF; CDR3nt: TGTGCCAGCAGCTTAGGGGGACAGACGTCCTACGAGCAGTACTTC
abundance: many; j_gene: TRBJ2-3; v_gene: TRBV28; d_gene: -; CDR3aa: CASSLVYSDTQYF; CDR3nt: TGTGCCAGCAGTCTTGTCTACTCCGATACGCAGTATTTT
abundance: many; j_gene: TRBJ2-7; v_gene: TRBV4-1; d_gene: -; CDR3aa: CASSPDTSYEQYF; CDR3nt: TGCGCCAGCAGCCCGGACACTTCCTACGAGCAGTACTTC
abundance: -; j_gene: TRBJ1-2; v_gene: TRBV7-9; d_gene: TRBD1; CDR3aa: CARSGRDRAYGYTF; CDR3nt: TGCGCCAGAAGCGGCCGGGACAGGGCCTATGGCTACACCTTC
abundance: many; j_gene: TRBJ1-6; v_gene: TRBV30; d_gene: TRBD1; CDR3aa: CACSNQPRDRVSPLHF; CDR3nt: TGTGCCTGTTCTAACCAGCCCCGGGACAGGGTTTCACCCCTCCACTTT
abundance: many; j_gene: TRBJ2-1; v_gene: TRBV4-2; d_gene: TRBD2; CDR3aa: CASSQDTGEGGGSYNEQFF; CDR3nt: TGTGCCAGCAGCCAAGATACGGGGGAGGGCGGGGGCTCCTACAATGAGCAGTTCTTC
abundance: many; j_gene: TRBJ2-7; v_gene: TRBV4-1; d_gene: -; CDR3aa: CASSQYWQGMYEQYF; CDR3nt: TGCGCCAGCAGCCAATACTGGCAGGGGATGTACGAGCAGTACTTC
abundance: medium-sized; j_gene: TRBJ2-1; v_gene: TRBV27; d_gene: -; CDR3aa: CASSPQGSGRYNEQFF; CDR3nt: TGTGCCAGCAGTCCCCAGGGTAGCGGCAGATACAATGAGCAGTTCTTC